This T cell receptor beta chain was observed in a study of cytomegalovirus exposure and HLA in healthy donors. Study context: Earlier results showed 90 million to 120 million unique TCR beta sequences derived from roughly 200 million T cells.

This clone came up a few times. It was with 60 Vbeta and 13 Jbeta primers that the PCR ran. The assay was immunoSEQ multiplex PCR, and TCRdb's table has in-frame clones only and misses some. Here the sample spans 150,000 to 200,000 clones, roughly 80% being singletons. The TCR sequence derives from a woman younger than 30 in good health and CMV-seropositive. Sequences were obtained from PBMCs.

CDR3 coding DNA: TGCAGCGTTGAATATTCAGGCAGGGGGTCACCAGATACGCAGTATTTT. Translated: CSVEYSGRGSPDTQYF. J is TRBJ2-3 and V is TRBV29-1; TRBD1 matches 7 bases. The V and J ends lost 2 bases and 4 bases, in that order; junction bases with no gene match: 12. The CDR3 spans 16 residues. From germline, CDR1 is SQVTM and CDR2 ANQGSEA.